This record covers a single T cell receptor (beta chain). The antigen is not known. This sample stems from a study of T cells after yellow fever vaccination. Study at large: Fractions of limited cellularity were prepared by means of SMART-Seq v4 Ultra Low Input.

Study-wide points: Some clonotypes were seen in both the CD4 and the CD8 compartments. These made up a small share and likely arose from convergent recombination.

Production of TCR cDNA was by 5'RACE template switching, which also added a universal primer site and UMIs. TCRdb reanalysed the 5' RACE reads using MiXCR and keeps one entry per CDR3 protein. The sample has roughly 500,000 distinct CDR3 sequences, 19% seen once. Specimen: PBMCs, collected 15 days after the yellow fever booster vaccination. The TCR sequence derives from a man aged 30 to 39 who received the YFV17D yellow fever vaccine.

The CDR3 DNA is TGTGCCATCAGTGAGCTAACCGGGACTAGCGGGAGGATTAGGAATGAGCAGTTCTTC. Its translation is CAISELTGTSGRIRNEQFF. The chain combines TRBV10-3 with TRBJ2-1; the match to TRBD2 covers 15 bases. The CDR3 contains 19 residues. With 2 bases clipped from V and 7 bases from J, the junction kept 12 bases outside the gene matches. In germline, CDR1 is ENHRY, CDR2 SYGVKD.